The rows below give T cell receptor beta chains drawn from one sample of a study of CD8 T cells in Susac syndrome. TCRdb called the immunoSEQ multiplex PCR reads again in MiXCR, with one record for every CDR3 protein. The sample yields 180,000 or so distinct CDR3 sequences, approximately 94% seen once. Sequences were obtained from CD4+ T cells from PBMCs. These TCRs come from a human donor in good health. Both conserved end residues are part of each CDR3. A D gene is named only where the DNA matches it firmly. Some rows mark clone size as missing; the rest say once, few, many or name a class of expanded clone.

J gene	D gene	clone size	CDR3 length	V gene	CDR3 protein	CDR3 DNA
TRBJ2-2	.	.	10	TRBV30	CAFNTGELFF	TGTGCCTTTAACACCGGGGAGCTGTTTTTT
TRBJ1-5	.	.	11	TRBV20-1	CSAIDNQPQHF	TGCAGTGCTATAGACAATCAGCCCCAGCATTTT
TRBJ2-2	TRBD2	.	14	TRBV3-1	CASIGLAVPGELFF	TGTGCCAGCATAGGTCTAGCGGTTCCCGGGGAGCTGTTTTTT
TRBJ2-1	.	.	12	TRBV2	CASSAGASEQFF	TGTGCCAGCAGTGCGGGGGCTTCTGAGCAGTTCTTC
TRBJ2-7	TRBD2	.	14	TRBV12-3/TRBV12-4	CASSFTGGSYEQYF	TGTGCCAGCAGTTTCACGGGGGGCTCCTACGAGCAGTACTTC
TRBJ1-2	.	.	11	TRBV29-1	CSVDWNYGYTF	TGCAGCGTTGACTGGAACTATGGCTACACCTTC
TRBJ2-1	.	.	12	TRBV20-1	CSARAGANEQFF	TGCAGTGCTAGAGCGGGAGCAAATGAGCAGTTCTTC
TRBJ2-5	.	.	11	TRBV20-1	CSSRSRETQYF	TGCAGTTCTAGATCCAGAGAGACCCAGTACTTC
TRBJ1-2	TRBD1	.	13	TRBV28	CASRGTGGGGYTF	TGTGCCAGCAGGGGGACAGGGGGAGGTGGCTACACCTTC
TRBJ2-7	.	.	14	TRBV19	CASRRQAGLYEQYF	TGTGCCAGTAGAAGACAGGCGGGGCTCTACGAGCAGTACTTC
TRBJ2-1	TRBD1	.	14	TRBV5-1	CASSLGQGVGEQFF	TGCGCCAGCAGCTTGGGTCAGGGGGTCGGTGAGCAGTTCTTC
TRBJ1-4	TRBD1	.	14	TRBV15	CATSIDRGLEKLFF	TGTGCCACCAGCATCGACAGGGGGCTTGAAAAACTGTTTTTT
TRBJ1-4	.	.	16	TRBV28	CASSLFYGATNEKLFF	TGTGCCAGCAGTTTATTCTATGGTGCAACTAATGAAAAACTGTTTTTT
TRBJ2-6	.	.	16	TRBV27	CASSSTRSSGANVLTF	TGTGCCAGCAGTTCGACTCGGAGCTCTGGGGCCAACGTCCTGACTTTC
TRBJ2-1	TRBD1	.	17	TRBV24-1	CATSDPGQGMSFNEQFF	TGTGCCACCAGTGACCCCGGACAGGGCATGTCTTTCAATGAGCAGTTCTTC
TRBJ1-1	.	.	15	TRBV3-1	CASSQWGTGGTEAFF	TGTGCCAGCAGCCAATGGGGTACAGGCGGCACTGAAGCTTTCTTT
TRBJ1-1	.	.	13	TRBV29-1	CSVESRRNTEAFF	TGCAGCGTTGAAAGTAGGCGGAACACTGAAGCTTTCTTT
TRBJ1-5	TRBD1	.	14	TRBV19	CASNRQGGNQPQHF	TGTGCCAGTAACAGACAGGGGGGCAATCAGCCCCAGCATTTT
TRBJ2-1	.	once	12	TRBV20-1	CRVYGRNNEQFF	TGCAGGGTGTACGGGCGGAACAATGAGCAGTTCTTC